Below, one T cell receptor beta chain is given with its context. What it recognizes is unknown. The sample is drawn from a study of cytomegalovirus exposure and HLA in healthy donors. Amplification used 60 Vbeta primers and 13 Jbeta primers. TCRdb's table, derived via immunoSEQ multiplex PCR, lists solely in-frame clones and lacks some. Of around 130,000 clones in the sample, around 83% were seen once. Study-wide results and caveats: TCR beta V segments were, for the most part, productive about 87% or about 30% of the time in an earlier analysis.

V was trimmed by 7 bases and J by 4 bases, leaving 16 bases between them. This CDR3 contains 14 residues. In germline, CDR1 is MDHEN, CDR2 SYDVKM. The rearrangement joins TRBV28 to TRBJ2-5; a possible D gene is TRBD1 (6 bases). Sequenced material: PBMCs. The TCR comes from a human donor in good health. The CDR3 DNA follows: TGTGCCAGCATGACCCGACAGGAACGAGAGACCCAGTACTTC. It yields the protein CASMTRQERETQYF. The whole variable domain, filled in from reference TRBV28 and TRBJ2-5, reads DVKVTQSSRYLVKRTGEKVFLECVQDMDHENMFWYRQDPGLGLRLIYFSYDVKMKEKGDIPEGYSVSREKKERFSLILESASTNQTSMYLCASMTRQERETQYFGPGTRLLVL.